One T cell receptor beta chain is described in this entry. Its antigen is unidentified. This sample was included in a study of T and B cells in COVID-19 patients. Turning to the study itself: COVID-19 patients gave peripheral blood either during active infection or after recovery. Critical illness requiring mechanical ventilation or extracorporeal membrane oxygenation affected three fifths of the roughly 20 active-infection patients.

TRB rearrangements were amplified by multiplex PCR with BIOMED2 TRB-A/B primers. TCRdb reprocessed the multiplex PCR reads via MiXCR and lists one record per CDR3 protein. The table includes about 21,000 distinct CDR3 sequences, under 35% detected once. General study findings and limits: Symptomatic-phase blood samples from mildly ill patients and early samples from severe cases were scarce. Clonality of TRB repertoires was high in active COVID-19; recovery brought above-healthy diversity and richness.

TRB was amplified from approximately 250-500 ng of blood genomic DNA. Trimming took 3 bases from V and 4 from J; bases not matched to a gene: 7. CDR3 length: 15 amino acids. Germline V gene lookup returns CDR1 SQVTM and CDR2 ANQGSEA. The genes are TRBV29-1 and TRBJ2-1; 9 nucleotides line up with TRBD1. The source is a human donor who had recovered from COVID-19. The sample consisted of blood. The CDR3 nucleotides read TGCAGCGTTGATGGGGAGACAGGGGGATACAATGAGCAGTTCTTC. Encoded protein: CSVDGETGGYNEQFF.